The 26 T cell receptor beta chains in this list originate from one sample, sequenced in a study of blood T cells in healthy people across ages (dated by TCRdb to 2013 to 2016). Library construction relied on 5' RACE. A second PCR of roughly 7 to 12 cycles was run with a J-beta primer mix and a sample-barcoded 5' primer. TCRdb trimmed the raw reads at Q25, called clones with MiXCR and kept productive beta chains. Records with the same CDR3 protein are collapsed into one entry carrying the most frequent genes and DNA. The sample profile shows some 1.8 million distinct CDR3 sequences; more than 35% of them were found once. Roughly 24% of the sample goes to the ten largest clones. The sequencing sample was made of blood. The receptors were sampled from a human donor in good health.

This clonotype was detected once. The chain joins TRBV7-2 to TRBJ1-5; unclear D gene. This CDR3 is 16 amino acids long. Germline values: CDR1 SGHTA, CDR2 FQGNSA. The germline V and J ends were trimmed by 1 base and 0 bases, with 10 bases remaining between them. The CDR3 spells CASSLESVYSNQPQHF. The DNA of the CDR3 is TGTGCCAGCAGCTTAGAGTCGGTCTATAGCAATCAGCCCCAGCATTTT.

The J gene is TRBJ1-5, the V gene TRBV4-2, with D unresolved. The V end was cut by 1 base, the J end by 0 bases, with 7 bases between. The CDR3 contains 15 residues. The germline CDR1 and CDR2 sequences are LGHNA and YNFKEQ. For the CDR3, the DNA is TGTGCCAGCAGCCAAGGTAGTTATAGCAATCAGCCCCAGCATTTT. Its translation: CASSQGSYSNQPQHF.

This clonotype was seen only a few times. The CDR3 loop is CATSRDIGQGAYEQYF. CDR3 in DNA: TGTGCCACCAGCAGAGATATAGGACAGGGGGCTTACGAGCAGTACTTC. V and J are TRBV15 and TRBJ2-7; 11 nucleotides match TRBD1. The V gene end was trimmed by 0 bases and the J gene end by 4 bases; junction bases not matched to a gene: 5. The germline gives CDR1 LNHNV, CDR2 YYDKDF (reference sequence). The CDR3 is made up of 16 amino acids.

This clonotype was seen a few times. The CDR3 loop reads CASGLDSGVMTDTQYF. CDR3 coding DNA: TGTGCTAGTGGTTTGGATAGCGGGGTCATGACAGATACGCAGTATTTT. The chain employs TRBV12-5 and TRBJ2-3, with 8 nucleotides matching TRBD2. This CDR3 contains 16 residues. Trimming at V came to 1 base and at J to 3 bases, leaving 6 bases not matched to a gene. Germline CDR1 and CDR2: LGHNT and FRNRAP. Supplemented by reference TRBV12-5 and TRBJ2-3, the full variable domain reads DARVTQTPRHKVTEMGQEVTMRCQPILGHNTVFWYRQTMMQGLELLAYFRNRAPLDDSGMPKDRFSAEMPDATLATLKIQPSEPRDSAVYFCASGLDSGVMTDTQYFGPGTRLTVL.

Ten or more counts support this clonotype. The V gene is TRBV29-1, the J gene TRBJ1-2; D call uncertain. Germline V CDR1 and CDR2: SQVTM, ANQGSEA. The germline V and J ends were trimmed by 4 bases and 3 bases, with 6 bases remaining between them. This CDR3 has 11 residues. The CDR3 protein is CSVGIDYGYTF. The CDR3 DNA follows: TGCAGCGTTGGGATTGACTATGGCTACACCTTC.

This clonotype was observed a handful of times. This rearrangement joins TRBV4-3 to TRBJ1-4, with D unresolved. The CDR3 is 13 residues long. V was trimmed by 0 bases and J by 16 bases, leaving 15 bases between them. Germline V gives CDR1 LGHNA, CDR2 YSLEER. The CDR3 loop reads CASSQDRSTGPFF. Written as DNA, the CDR3 is TGCGCCAGCAGCCAAGATCGGTCGACGGGTCCGTTTTTT.

The chain employs TRBV4-1 and TRBJ1-2, with D possibly matching TRBD1 (5 bases). Trimming left V 2 bases short and J 3 bases short, with 19 bases between. This CDR3 is 17 amino acids long. CDR1 MGHRA and CDR2 YSYEKL come from the germline V gene. In nucleotides, the CDR3 is TGCGCCAGCAGCCAACACCGGACATATAAACGGGACTATGGCTACACCTTC. Its protein product is CASSQHRTYKRDYGYTF.

Notes on this clonotype: This clone may be a read error of a much larger clone one base away. The chain joins TRBV11-2 to TRBJ1-2, with D possibly TRBD1 on 5 matching bases. The CDR3 is 19 residues long. The germline gives CDR1 SGHAT, CDR2 FQNNGV. V was cut by 0 bases and J by 4 bases, with 24 bases left in between. CDR3 sequence reads: CASSLDGGNHNRSGYGYTF. CDR3 DNA: TGTGCCAGCAGCTTAGACGGGGGAAACCATAACAGATCGGGCTATGGCTACACCTTC.

The chain links TRBV9 to TRBJ2-7, with D possibly being TRBD1 (5 bases). V lost 7 bases, J lost 4 bases, and 18 bases lay in between. Germline CDR1 is SGDLS and CDR2 is YYNGEE. The CDR3 is made up of 14 amino acids. The CDR3 DNA is TGTGCCAGCCCACGGGCGCTAGGGGATTACGAGCAGTACTTC. This encodes CASPRALGDYEQYF.

In its sample, this clonotype was seen a few times. The rearrangement uses TRBV5-1 and TRBJ1-5, with TRBD1 as a possible D gene (5 bases). V was cut by 2 bases and J by 7 bases, with 19 bases left in between. The germline gives CDR1 SGHRS, CDR2 YFSETQ. This CDR3 spans 16 amino acids. CDR3 DNA: TGCGCCAGCAGCTTAGTACCGGGGGGGGTCGGCCAGCCCCAGCATTTT. It codes for CASSLVPGGVGQPQHF. The variable domain in full, completed from reference TRBV5-1 and TRBJ1-5, reads KAGVTQTPRYLIKTRGQQVTLSCSPISGHRSVSWYQQTPGQGLQFLFEYFSETQRNKGNFPGRFSGRQFSNSRSEMNVSTLELGDSALYLCASSLVPGGVGQPQHFGDGTRLSIL.

This clonotype was found a few times. V and J are TRBV4-2 and TRBJ1-1, with no clear D. The germline CDR1 and CDR2 sequences are LGHNA and YNFKEQ. This CDR3 has 14 amino acids. The germline V and J ends were trimmed by 1 base and 1 base, with 7 bases remaining between them. The CDR3 reads CASSQVKGNTEAFF. Written as DNA, the CDR3 is TGTGCCAGCAGCCAAGTCAAGGGGAACACTGAAGCTTTCTTT.

The chain is built from TRBV4-3 and TRBJ1-5, with D hard to call. CDR1 LGHNA and CDR2 YSLEER come from the germline V gene. V shed 2 bases and J shed 0 bases, with 8 bases lying between them. This CDR3 contains 15 residues. The CDR3 region has the DNA TGCGCCAGCAGCCAAAAAACAGATAGCAATCAGCCCCAGCATTTT. Translation: CASSQKTDSNQPQHF.

The J gene is TRBJ1-2, the V gene TRBV6-6, with D perhaps matching TRBD1 (5 bases). The germline CDR1 and CDR2 sequences are MNHNY and SVGAGI (reference sequence). The CDR3 sequence is 15 residues long. Trimming removed 6 bases at V and 4 bases at J, with 18 bases between. The CDR3 protein is CASSLQGWETYGYTF. The DNA of the CDR3 is TGTGCCAGCAGCCTGCAGGGATGGGAAACCTATGGCTACACCTTC.

The gene calls are TRBV28 and TRBJ1-1; possibly TRBD1 for D (6 bases). The V end lost 4 bases, the J end lost 1 base, and 19 bases lay between the germline ends. CDR1 MDHEN and CDR2 SYDVKM come from the germline V gene. The length of the CDR3 is 17 residues. The chain's CDR3 is CASSSPGTPQKNTEAFF. CDR3 sequence (DNA): TGTGCCAGCAGTTCACCCGGGACACCACAAAAGAACACTGAAGCTTTCTTT.

This clonotype was observed a few times. The chain couples TRBV7-2 to TRBJ2-3, with D possibly being TRBD2 (6 bases). This CDR3 contains 15 residues. Trimming pared 3 bases from V and 0 bases from J, leaving 10 bases between. CDR1 and CDR2 from the germline V gene are SGHTA and FQGNSA. CDR3 DNA: TGTGCCAGCAGCTTTCATCGGGGGAGCACAGATACGCAGTATTTT. This sequence encodes CASSFHRGSTDTQYF.

This clonotype was found a few times. The V gene is TRBV11-2, the J gene TRBJ1-6; D gene unclear. Trimming shortened V by 3 bases and J by 9 bases, and 12 bases separated the two germline ends. The germline gives CDR1 SGHAT, CDR2 FQNNGV. The CDR3 has 14 amino acids. CDR3 sequence reads: CASSLTGLRSPLHF. The CDR3 nucleotides are TGTGCCAGCAGCTTGACGGGTCTGCGTTCACCCCTCCACTTT.

The table lists this clonotype with a few counts. The chain combines TRBV7-2 with TRBJ1-5; 7 bases agree with TRBD1. The CDR3 length is 14 residues. Trimming cost V 8 bases and J 0 bases; bases outside gene matches: 4. Per the germline V gene, CDR1 is SGHTA and CDR2 is FQGNSA. The CDR3 spells CASGTAYSNQPQHF. CDR3 nucleotides: TGTGCCAGCGGGACAGCATATAGCAATCAGCCCCAGCATTTT.

V and J are TRBV7-2 and TRBJ2-1; weak D call: TRBD1 (5 bases). V was cut by 4 bases and J by 9 bases, with 13 bases left in between. Per the germline V gene, CDR1 is SGHTA and CDR2 is FQGNSA. The CDR3 consists of 13 residues. CDR3 in amino acids: CASSSTSQGEQFF. As DNA, the CDR3 is TGTGCCAGCAGCTCAACTTCTCAGGGTGAGCAGTTCTTC. The whole variable domain, remainder taken from reference TRBV7-2 and TRBJ2-1, is GAGVSQSPSNKVTEKGKDVELRCDPISGHTALYWYRQSLGQGLEFLIYFQGNSAPDKSGLPSDRFSAERTGGSVSTLTIQRTQQEDSAVYLCASSSTSQGEQFFGPGTRLTVL.

CDR3 DNA: TGCAGTGCTGCAGATACAAGGACCAGCTCTTCCGAGCAGTACTTC. Protein product: CSAADTRTSSSEQYF. The genes are TRBV20-1 and TRBJ2-7; D uncertain. Trimming took off 5 bases at V and 6 bases at J, with 23 bases between the two ends. Germline values: CDR1 DFQATT, CDR2 SNEGSKA (reference sequence). The CDR3 runs 15 residues.

The chain uses TRBV7-2 and TRBJ2-1; possible D gene TRBD1, 6 bases. V was trimmed by 5 bases and J by 13 bases, leaving 15 bases between them. CDR3 size: 12 residues. Germline CDR1 reads SGHTA; CDR2 reads FQGNSA. The CDR3, as DNA: TGTGCCAGCAGCATGACAGGTCCTCCCCAGTTCTTC. This encodes CASSMTGPPQFF.

CDR3 amino acids: CAWSAGHPNTEAFF. CDR3 coding DNA: TGTGCCTGGAGTGCTGGCCACCCGAACACTGAAGCTTTCTTT. The rearrangement uses TRBV30 and TRBJ1-1; D gene unclear. V shed 1 base and J shed 1 base, with 10 bases lying between them. The germline V gene encodes CDR1 GTSNPN and CDR2 SVGIG (reference sequence). This CDR3 has 14 amino acids.

The chain employs TRBV3-1 and TRBJ2-1; 10 positions agree with TRBD2. The J call is uncertain, as TRBJ2-7 better fits the DNA end. In germline, CDR1 is LGHDT, CDR2 YNNKEL (reference sequence). CDR3 length: 19 residues. The DNA of the CDR3 is TGTGCCAGCAGCCAAGAACGGGGACTAGCGTTATTCTCCTACAATGAGCAGTACTTC. As protein: CASSQERGLALFSYNEQYF.

This clonotype was seen a handful of times. The rearrangement joins TRBV5-6 to TRBJ2-6; D not certain. This CDR3 has 14 amino acids. V was trimmed by 2 bases and J by 2 bases, leaving 5 bases between them. Germline V gives CDR1 SGHDT, CDR2 YYEEEE. The chain's CDR3 is CASSFAPGANVLTF. Written as DNA, the CDR3 is TGTGCCAGCAGCTTTGCTCCTGGGGCCAACGTCCTGACTTTC.

This clonotype came up a few times. The chain couples TRBV6-6 to TRBJ2-1, with TRBD1 as a possible D gene (6 bases). The CDR3 runs 11 residues. Trimming took 8 bases from V and 7 from J, leaving 9 bases between them. The germline gives CDR1 MNHNY, CDR2 SVGAGI (reference sequence). The CDR3 sequence is CASHTGNEQFF. DNA of the CDR3: TGTGCCAGCCACACAGGGAATGAGCAGTTCTTC.

This clonotype was detected a few times. This chain joins TRBV15 and TRBJ2-5; TRBD2 is a possible D gene (6 bases). Germline CDR1 LNHNV, CDR2 YYDKDF (reference sequence). Trimming removed 0 bases from V and 5 bases from J, with 7 bases in between. CDR3 length: 13 amino acids. The CDR3: CATSRDGSETQYF. The CDR3, as DNA: TGTGCCACCAGCAGAGACGGGAGCGAGACCCAGTACTTC.

This clonotype was observed a handful of times. The V gene is TRBV24-1, the J gene TRBJ2-2; TRBD1 is a possible D gene (5 bases). The CDR3 length is 16 residues. Germline V gives CDR1 KGHDR, CDR2 SFDVKD. V was pared by 7 bases and J by 7 bases, with 21 bases between. Here the CDR3 reads CATSQPDSLSSGELFF. DNA of the CDR3: TGTGCCACCAGCCAGCCCGACAGTTTGTCGAGCGGGGAGCTGTTTTTT.